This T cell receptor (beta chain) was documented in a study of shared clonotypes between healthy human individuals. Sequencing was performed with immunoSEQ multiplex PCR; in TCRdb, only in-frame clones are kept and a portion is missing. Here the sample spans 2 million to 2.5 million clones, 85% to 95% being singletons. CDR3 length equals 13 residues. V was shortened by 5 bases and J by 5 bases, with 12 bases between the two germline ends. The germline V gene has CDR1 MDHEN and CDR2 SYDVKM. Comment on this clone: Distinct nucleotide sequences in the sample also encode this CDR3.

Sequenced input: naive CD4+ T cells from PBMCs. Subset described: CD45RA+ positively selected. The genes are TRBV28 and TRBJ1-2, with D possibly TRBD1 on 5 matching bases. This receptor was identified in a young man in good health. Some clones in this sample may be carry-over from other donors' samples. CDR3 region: CASSPGGGYGYTF. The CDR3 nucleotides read TGTGCCAGCAGTCCGGGGGGAGGGTATGGCTACACCTTC.